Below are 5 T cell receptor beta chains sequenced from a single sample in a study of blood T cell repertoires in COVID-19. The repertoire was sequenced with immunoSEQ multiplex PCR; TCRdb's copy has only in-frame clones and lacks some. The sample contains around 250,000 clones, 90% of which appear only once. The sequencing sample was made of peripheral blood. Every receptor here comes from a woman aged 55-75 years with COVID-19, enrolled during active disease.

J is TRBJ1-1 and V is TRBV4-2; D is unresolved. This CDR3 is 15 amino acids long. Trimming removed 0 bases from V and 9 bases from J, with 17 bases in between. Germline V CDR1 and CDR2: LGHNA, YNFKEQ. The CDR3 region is CASSQDRRLLDQAFF. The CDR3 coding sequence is TGTGCCAGCAGCCAAGATCGCAGGCTACTTGATCAAGCTTTCTTT.

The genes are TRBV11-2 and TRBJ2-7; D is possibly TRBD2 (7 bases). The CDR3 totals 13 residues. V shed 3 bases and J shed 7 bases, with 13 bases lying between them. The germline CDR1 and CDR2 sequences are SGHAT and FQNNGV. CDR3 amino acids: CASSLAGAGEQYF. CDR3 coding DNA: TGTGCCAGCAGCTTGGCGGGGGCAGGAGAGCAGTACTTC. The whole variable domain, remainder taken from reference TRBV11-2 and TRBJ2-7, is EAGVAQSPRYKIIEKRQSVAFWCNPISGHATLYWYQQILGQGPKLLIQFQNNGVVDDSQLPKDRFSAERLKGVDSTLKIQPAKLEDSAVYLCASSLAGAGEQYFGPGTRLTVT.

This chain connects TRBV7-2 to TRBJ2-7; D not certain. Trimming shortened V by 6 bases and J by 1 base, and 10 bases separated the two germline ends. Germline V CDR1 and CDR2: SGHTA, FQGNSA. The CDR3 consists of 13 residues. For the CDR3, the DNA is TGTGCCAGCAGTCTGGGCAGGTCCTACGAGCAGTACTTC. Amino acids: CASSLGRSYEQYF. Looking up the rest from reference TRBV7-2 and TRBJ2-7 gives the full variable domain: GAGVSQSPSNKVTEKGKDVELRCDPISGHTALYWYRQSLGQGLEFLIYFQGNSAPDKSGLPSDRFSAERTGGSVSTLTIQRTQQEDSAVYLCASSLGRSYEQYFGPGTRLTVT.

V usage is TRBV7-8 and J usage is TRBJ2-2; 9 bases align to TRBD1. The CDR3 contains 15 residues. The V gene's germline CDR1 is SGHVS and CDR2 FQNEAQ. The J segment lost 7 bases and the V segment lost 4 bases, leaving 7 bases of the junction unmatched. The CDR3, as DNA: TGTGCCAGCAGCTCCCGGGACAGGGTCCGCGGGGAGCTGTTTTTT. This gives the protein CASSSRDRVRGELFF.

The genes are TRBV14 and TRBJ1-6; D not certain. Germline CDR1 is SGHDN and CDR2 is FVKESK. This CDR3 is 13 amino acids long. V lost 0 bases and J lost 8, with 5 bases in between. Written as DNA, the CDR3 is TGTGCCAGCAGCCAAGAGCGGGATTCACCCCTCCACTTT. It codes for CASSQERDSPLHF.